The entry below describes one T cell receptor beta chain. Other DNA variants within this sample encode the same CDR3. Generated by immunoSEQ multiplex PCR, the TCRdb table keeps only in-frame clones and is missing some. Of about 1 million clones in the sample, around 75% are singletons; the top ten hold roughly 1.5%. The data derive from a study of shared clonotypes between healthy human individuals. Germline V gene lookup returns CDR1 SGHVS and CDR2 FQNEAQ. Germline trimming cut 5 bases from V and 4 bases from J; bases unmatched to any gene: 3. The CDR3 contains 13 residues. The source is a young man in good health. Sequenced: memory CD4+ T cells sorted from blood. Subset described: CD45RA-negative fraction. The chain employs TRBV7-8 and TRBJ1-2, with 8 bases that match TRBD1. CDR3: CASSLGTGYGYTF. CDR3 nucleotide sequence: TGTGCCAGCAGCCTCGGGACAGGCTATGGCTACACCTTC.